The source of this T cell receptor beta chain is a study of blood T cells in healthy people across ages. Study-wide results and limits: The unknown donor CMV status may have confounded expanded clonotype changes. Roughly linear declines in TCR beta diversity per million T cells occurred with age.

Germline CDR1 DFQATT, CDR2 SNEGSKA (reference sequence). The CDR3 is 15 residues long. V lost 3 bases to trimming and J lost 13 bases; unmatched junction nucleotides: 15. At least 6.5 million PBMCs were isolated per sample. For this clonotype: The antigen remains undetermined.

Using a J-beta primer mix together with a sample-barcoded 5' primer, a second PCR was run for about 6 to 11 cycles. Paired-end reads containing CDR3 totaled no fewer than 3 million for each sample. TCRdb re-called the 5' RACE reads through MiXCR, storing one row per CDR3 protein. The data hold roughly 730,000 distinct CDR3 sequences, with 56% observed a single time. V usage is TRBV20-1 and J usage is TRBJ2-1, with 10 bases lining up with TRBD2. The TCR was taken from a man between 35 and 55 years old in good health. Sequencing used blood. CDR3 bases: TGCAGTGCTAGCGAAAGCGGGAGGGTCCAAGAGACCCAGTTCTTC. It specifies CSASESGRVQETQFF.